This entry concerns a single TCR beta chain. Measured with immunoSEQ multiplex PCR; TCRdb has only the in-frame clones, and not every one. The repertoire has some 1.5 million clones, approximately 98% of them found once; the top ten carry approximately 0.45%. These data are taken from a study of shared clonotypes between healthy human individuals. This CDR3 contains 14 residues. Germline trimming cut 6 bases from V and 5 bases from J; bases unmatched to any gene: 5. Germline CDR1 KGHSH, CDR2 LQKENI. The J gene is TRBJ2-3, the V gene TRBV18, with 10 positions matching TRBD1. Sequenced: naive CD4+ T cells sorted from blood. Described subset: CD45RA+ positively selected. The TCR originated in a man aged 25-45 years in good health. CDR3 bases: TGTGCCAGCTCCGGGACAGGGGCACAAGATACGCAGTATTTT. This encodes CASSGTGAQDTQYF.